Each of the 23 T cell receptor beta chains below was sequenced from the same sample in a study of shared clonotypes between healthy human individuals. TCRdb keeps only in-frame clones here, not all; method: immunoSEQ multiplex PCR. The table includes fewer than 850,000 clones, about 97% detected once. In the naive CD8 group, cells lacked CD45RO and were positively selected for CCR7, so terminally differentiated effector memory CD45RA+ cells were left out. Sequencing was done on a sample of naive CD8+ T cells sorted from blood. These receptors came from a man under 40 in good health.

The chain is built from TRBV7-9 and TRBJ2-2; unclear D gene. Trimming shortened V by 1 base and J by 10 bases, and 13 bases separated the two germline ends. CDR3 size: 14 residues. Germline V CDR1 and CDR2: SEHNR, FQNEAQ (reference sequence). The CDR3 protein is CASSLGTPTVELFF. In DNA form, the CDR3 reads TGTGCCAGCAGCTTAGGGACCCCAACGGTGGAGCTGTTTTTT.

This clone was detected only once. The rearrangement uses TRBV18 and TRBJ2-7, with 9 bases identical to TRBD1. The CDR3 length is 17 residues. J gave up 0 bases and V 5 bases, and 11 bases lay outside the gene matches. Germline CDR1 and CDR2: KGHSH and LQKENI. Here the CDR3 reads CASSAQPRDRDSYEQYF. For the CDR3, the DNA is TGTGCCAGCTCAGCACAGCCCCGGGACAGGGACTCCTACGAGCAGTACTTC.

This sequence joins TRBV15 and TRBJ2-7; D gene unclear. The CDR3 is made up of 13 amino acids. Germline lookup yields CDR1 LNHNV and CDR2 YYDKDF (reference sequence). Between the trimmed V and J ends, which lost 8 bases and 2 bases, there was a span of 13 bases. In nucleotides, the CDR3 is TGTGCCACCCGGAAGGGAACGGCCTACGAGCAGTACTTC. Translating gives CATRKGTAYEQYF.

The chain joins TRBV29-1 to TRBJ2-6, with D unresolved. Germline V gene lookup returns CDR1 SQVTM and CDR2 ANQGSEA. CDR3 length: 14 amino acids. V was clipped by 7 bases and J by 1 base, with 11 bases between them. The chain's CDR3 is CSAAERSGANVLTF. CDR3 DNA: TGCAGCGCCGCAGAGCGATCTGGGGCCAACGTCCTGACTTTC.

The sample holds one count of this clone. The CDR3 DNA sequence: TGTGCCAGTAGCTGGACTAGTACGGATACGCAGTATTTT. Translated: CASSWTSTDTQYF. The V call is TRBV19, the J call TRBJ2-3, with 7 positions matching TRBD2. Germline values: CDR1 LNHDA, CDR2 SQIVND (reference sequence). The V gene end was trimmed by 6 bases and the J gene end by 6 bases; junction bases not matched to a gene: 6. This CDR3 comprises 13 residues.

This clone was picked up one time. V and J are TRBV29-1 and TRBJ2-5, with 8 bases aligning to TRBD1. The length of the CDR3 is 14 residues. The J segment lost 5 bases and the V segment lost 6 bases, leaving 11 bases of the junction unmatched. Germline assignment: CDR1 SQVTM and CDR2 ANQGSEA. CDR3 bases: TGCAGCGTCCGACGACAGGGGCTAGGGGAGACCCAGTACTTC. This gives the protein CSVRRQGLGETQYF.

The rearrangement uses TRBV6-6 and TRBJ2-3; possible D gene TRBD1, 5 bases. The V gene lost 6 bases and the J gene lost 2 bases, with 12 bases spanning the gap. The CDR3 has 14 residues. Germline-derived CDR1 and CDR2 are MNHNY and SVGAGI (reference sequence). The CDR3 reads CASREQEFTDTQYF. In DNA form, the CDR3 reads TGTGCCAGCAGGGAACAGGAATTCACAGATACGCAGTATTTT.

V and J are TRBV27 and TRBJ2-3; 10 positions agree with TRBD2. The J segment lost 1 base and the V segment lost 9 bases, leaving 4 bases of the junction unmatched. The CDR3 sequence is 14 residues long. Germline V CDR1 and CDR2: MNHEY, SMNVEV (reference sequence). Here the CDR3 DNA reads TGTGCCAGTCAAGCGGGAGGGGGCACAGATACGCAGTATTTT. Protein sequence: CASQAGGGTDTQYF.

The chain uses TRBV28 and TRBJ2-1; D may correspond to TRBD1 or TRBD2 (5 bases each). Germline loops: CDR1 MDHEN, CDR2 SYDVKM. This CDR3 has 16 amino acids. The V and J ends lost 3 bases and 3 bases respectively, with 15 bases between them. CDR3 bases: TGTGCCAGCAGTTTCCCCGGGACGGAGCTCTACAATGAGCAGTTCTTC. Protein sequence: CASSFPGTELYNEQFF. The full variable domain, completed using reference TRBV28 and TRBJ2-1, is DVKVTQSSRYLVKRTGEKVFLECVQDMDHENMFWYRQDPGLGLRLIYFSYDVKMKEKGDIPEGYSVSREKKERFSLILESASTNQTSMYLCASSFPGTELYNEQFFGPGTRLTVL.

The DNA for the CDR3 is TGTGCCAGCAGTTTATCCCCTCAGGGGGTATCCTACGAGCAGTACTTC. It codes for CASSLSPQGVSYEQYF. This chain connects TRBV27 to TRBJ2-7; 7 bases agree with TRBD1. CDR1 and CDR2 (germline): MNHEY, SMNVEV (reference sequence). The CDR3 consists of 16 residues. V shed 0 bases, J shed 1 base, and the junction held 6 bases outside the gene matches.

V gene TRBV16 combines with J gene TRBJ2-5; TRBD2 matches 13 bases. CDR3 length equals 15 residues. J gave up 4 bases and V 4 bases, and 3 bases lay outside the gene matches. The V gene's germline CDR1 is KGHSY and CDR2 FQNENV. The DNA of the CDR3 is TGTGCCAGCAGCCCCGGGACTAGCGGGATAGAGACCCAGTACTTC. Translating it yields CASSPGTSGIETQYF.

This chain links TRBV14 with TRBJ2-1, with TRBD2 matching 9 bases. The V and J ends lost 1 base and 9 bases, in that order; junction bases with no gene match: 4. This CDR3 contains 14 residues. Per the germline V gene, CDR1 is SGHDN and CDR2 is FVKESK. The chain's CDR3 is CASSQVALAGEQFF. CDR3 sequence (DNA): TGTGCCAGCAGCCAAGTCGCACTAGCGGGTGAGCAGTTCTTC. Together with reference TRBV14 and TRBJ2-1, the CDR3 gives the full variable domain: EAGVTQFPSHSVIEKGQTVTLRCDPISGHDNLYWYRRVMGKEIKFLLHFVKESKQDESGMPNNRFLAERTGGTYSTLKVQPAELEDSGVYFCASSQVALAGEQFFGPGTRLTVL.

V usage is TRBV13 and J usage is TRBJ2-4; tentatively, D is TRBD2 (6 bases). CDR3 size: 15 residues. CDR1 and CDR2 (germline): PRHDT, FYEKMQ (reference sequence). The V and J ends lost 4 bases and 0 bases respectively, with 10 bases between them. The CDR3 coding sequence is TGTGCCAGCAGCTGGAGGGGACGAGCCAAAAACATTCAGTACTTC. Amino acids: CASSWRGRAKNIQYF. The full variable domain, rest sourced from reference TRBV13 and TRBJ2-4, is AAGVIQSPRHLIKEKRETATLKCYPIPRHDTVYWYQQGPGQDPQFLISFYEKMQSDKGSIPDRFSAQQFSDYHSELNMSSLELGDSALYFCASSWRGRAKNIQYFGAGTRLSVL.

The chain has TRBV10-3 and TRBJ1-2, with unresolved D. Trimming took 0 bases from V and 4 from J, leaving 15 bases between them. The CDR3 loop spans 16 amino acids. Germline V lookup: CDR1 ENHRY, CDR2 SYGVKD. In DNA, the CDR3 is TGTGCCATCAGTGAGTCCCCAGGATCTGATAGCTATGGCTACACCTTC. Its translation: CAISESPGSDSYGYTF.

The chain carries TRBV9 and TRBJ2-1; TRBD2 aligns across 9 bases. Germline assignment: CDR1 SGDLS and CDR2 YYNGEE. This CDR3 is built from 15 residues. V trimming: 0 bases; J trimming: 8 bases; junction bases outside the gene matches: 6. CDR3 coding DNA: TGTGCCAGCAGCGTAGGAGGGACTAGCATCGATGAGCAGTTCTTC. Translating it yields CASSVGGTSIDEQFF.

This chain links TRBV19 with TRBJ2-7; D possibly corresponds to TRBD2 (5 bases). V lost 3 bases, J lost 2 bases, and 11 bases lay in between. Germline values: CDR1 LNHDA, CDR2 SQIVND (reference sequence). The CDR3 sequence is 14 residues long. The CDR3 sequence: CASSMYLGTYEQYF. DNA of the CDR3: TGTGCCAGTAGTATGTACCTCGGGACCTACGAGCAGTACTTC.

The V call is TRBV7-9, the J call TRBJ2-1; TRBD1 agrees at 8 bases. The ends lost 5 bases at V and 5 bases at J; junction bases unmatched: 8. The CDR3 runs 15 residues. Germline V gene data show CDR1 as SEHNR and CDR2 as FQNEAQ (reference sequence). The CDR3 DNA reads as TGTGCCAGCAGCCGAGTAGAGGACAGGGACAATGAGCAGTTCTTC. Its translation is CASSRVEDRDNEQFF.

V usage is TRBV11-2 and J usage is TRBJ2-7, with D possibly TRBD2 on 6 matching bases. Germline V gene sequence: CDR1 SGHAT, CDR2 FQNNGV. This CDR3 has 14 amino acids. Trimming took 1 base from V and 3 from J, leaving 10 bases between them. The CDR3 here is CASSLGTTVYEQYF. In DNA, the CDR3 is TGTGCCAGCAGCTTAGGGACTACAGTCTACGAGCAGTACTTC.

The rearrangement joins TRBV5-1 to TRBJ1-1, with a possible D match to TRBD1 (6 bases). Trimming removed 4 bases at V and 5 bases at J, with 18 bases between. This CDR3 comprises 15 residues. CDR1 is SGHRS, CDR2 YFSETQ, per germline. Here the CDR3 reads CASSQATGIRTEAFF. CDR3 in DNA: TGCGCCAGCAGCCAAGCGACAGGTATTCGGACTGAAGCTTTCTTT.

This chain links TRBV9 with TRBJ2-7; the match to TRBD2 covers 7 bases. Germline values: CDR1 SGDLS, CDR2 YYNGEE. This CDR3 comprises 15 residues. The V gene end was trimmed by 4 bases and the J gene end by 4 bases; junction bases not matched to a gene: 11. CDR3: CASSTSGVGGYEQYF. DNA for the CDR3: TGTGCCAGCAGCACCAGCGGGGTCGGGGGATACGAGCAGTACTTC.

The chain is built from TRBV28 and TRBJ2-1; 9 bases fit TRBD1. Germline loops: CDR1 MDHEN, CDR2 SYDVKM. J lost 3 bases, V lost 7 bases, and 10 bases had no gene match. The CDR3 runs to 16 residues. The CDR3 sequence is CASTQVGQGFYNEQFF. The CDR3 DNA sequence: TGTGCCAGCACCCAGGTTGGACAGGGGTTCTACAATGAGCAGTTCTTC. The full variable domain, with the rest looked up from reference TRBV28 and TRBJ2-1, is DVKVTQSSRYLVKRTGEKVFLECVQDMDHENMFWYRQDPGLGLRLIYFSYDVKMKEKGDIPEGYSVSREKKERFSLILESASTNQTSMYLCASTQVGQGFYNEQFFGPGTRLTVL.

This clone occurred once. The V gene is TRBV7-6, the J gene TRBJ2-5; D unresolved. Germline assignment: CDR1 SGHVS and CDR2 FNYEAQ. CDR3 length: 15 amino acids. The V and J ends lost 0 bases and 5 bases respectively, with 13 bases between them. Here the CDR3 DNA reads TGTGCCAGCAGCTTAGCGCTCAGTACGTTCGAGACCCAGTACTTC. It yields the protein CASSLALSTFETQYF.

The chain couples TRBV29-1 to TRBJ2-1, with a weak D call TRBD1 (6 bases). In germline, CDR1 is SQVTM, CDR2 ANQGSEA. The CDR3 covers 16 residues. Trimming pared 3 bases from V and 1 base from J, leaving 16 bases between. The CDR3 bases are TGCAGCGTTGAGGGGGCAGGAGAATTATCCTACAATGAGCAGTTCTTC. It encodes CSVEGAGELSYNEQFF.